Following are 24 T cell receptor beta chains from one sample sequenced in a study of response to subunit inactivated influenza vaccine. TCRdb called the RT-PCR reads again in MiXCR, with one record for every CDR3 protein. The data hold fewer than 800,000 distinct CDR3 sequences, with approximately 15% observed a single time. Source: PBMCs from blood, taken 11 to 12 days after vaccination. The receptors derive from a man aged 50 or older who received an inactivated influenza vaccine.

This chain connects TRBV28 to TRBJ2-1; D might be TRBD2 (5 bases). The V gene lost 6 bases and the J gene lost 4 bases, with 16 bases spanning the gap. The CDR3 sequence is 15 residues long. Germline CDR1 reads MDHEN; CDR2 reads SYDVKM. DNA for the CDR3: TGTGCCAGCAGACCAACTAGTAACGGGTACAATGAGCAGTTCTTC. Its protein is CASRPTSNGYNEQFF.

V gene TRBV6-1 combines with J gene TRBJ2-1; 8 bases fit TRBD1. Germline-derived CDR1 and CDR2 are MNHNS and SASEGT. The CDR3 length is 13 residues. With V trimmed by 6 bases and J by 8 bases, 6 bases remained unmatched. CDR3 protein: CASRGTGVYEQFF. In DNA, the CDR3 is TGTGCCAGCAGGGGGACAGGTGTCTATGAGCAGTTCTTC.

This clonotype came up a few times. This chain links TRBV3-1 with TRBJ2-7; possible D gene TRBD2, 6 bases. The CDR3 spans 16 residues. Germline V gene sequence: CDR1 LGHDT, CDR2 YNNKEL (reference sequence). Trimming left V 0 bases short and J 5 bases short, with 17 bases between. The CDR3 nucleotides read TGTGCCAGCAGCCAAGATTTGGACTACTCTAAGGACGAGCAGTACTTC. Translation gives CASSQDLDYSKDEQYF.

This clonotype has more than one count but fewer than ten. The chain recombines TRBV7-2 with TRBJ2-4; D remains unclear. V dropped 6 bases and J dropped 0 bases, with 18 bases sitting between them. The CDR3 is 17 residues long. Germline CDR1 SGHTA, CDR2 FQGNSA. The CDR3 protein is CASSLRAQLLAKNIQYF. CDR3 coding DNA: TGTGCCAGCAGTCTTAGGGCACAGCTACTAGCCAAAAACATTCAGTACTTC.

This clonotype was seen ten or more times. The chain links TRBV6-1 to TRBJ2-7; D is ambiguous. Trimming pared 6 bases from V and 3 bases from J, leaving 15 bases between. Germline V gives CDR1 MNHNS, CDR2 SASEGT. This CDR3 has 14 amino acids. CDR3 protein: CASSERGFSYEQYF. CDR3 coding DNA: TGTGCCAGCAGCGAACGTGGCTTTAGCTACGAGCAGTACTTC.

CDR3: CASSLTALGRAYEQYF. The DNA of the CDR3 is TGTGCCAGCAGCTTAACGGCACTGGGCAGGGCCTACGAGCAGTACTTC. The V and J genes are TRBV7-2 and TRBJ2-7, with a tentative D call TRBD1 (5 bases). Germline CDR1 is SGHTA and CDR2 is FQGNSA. CDR3 length: 16 residues. V was shortened by 2 bases and J by 2 bases, with 16 bases between the two germline ends.

The chain recombines TRBV11-2 with TRBJ2-2; TRBD1 might be the D (6 bases). The CDR3 spans 13 residues. The V end lost 6 bases, the J end lost 6 bases, and 11 bases lay between the germline ends. Germline V gives CDR1 SGHAT, CDR2 FQNNGV. This chain's CDR3 is CASREQGPGELFF. The CDR3 DNA sequence: TGTGCCAGCAGGGAACAGGGCCCCGGGGAGCTGTTTTTT.

This clonotype was picked up a small number of times. The chain recombines TRBV2 with TRBJ1-6, with TRBD1 matching 7 bases. The CDR3 runs to 12 residues. V lost 6 bases and J lost 10; bases outside the gene matches: 3. CDR1 and CDR2 (germline): SNHLY, FYNNEI. The DNA for the CDR3 is TGTGCCAGCAGCGGAGGGGGCTCACCCCTCCACTTT. This codes for CASSGGGSPLHF. Variable domain in full (rest from reference TRBV2 and TRBJ1-6): EPEVTQTPSHQVTQMGQEVILRCVPISNHLYFYWYRQILGQKVEFLVSFYNNEISEKSEIFDDQFSVERPDGSNFTLKIRSTKLEDSAMYFCASSGGGSPLHFGNGTRLTVT.

There are many counts of this clonotype. Here the CDR3 reads CATSRDPTAIDEQFF. CDR3 nucleotides: TGTGCCACCAGCAGAGATCCCACAGCGATCGATGAGCAGTTCTTC. The chain employs TRBV15 and TRBJ2-1; D unclear. Trimming removed 0 bases at V and 8 bases at J, with 14 bases between. This CDR3 contains 15 residues. The germline CDR1 and CDR2 sequences are LNHNV and YYDKDF (reference sequence).

The chain carries TRBV3-1 and TRBJ2-2; D is ambiguous. CDR1 and CDR2 from the germline V gene are LGHDT and YNNKEL (reference sequence). V lost 5 bases and J lost 7, with 11 bases in between. The CDR3 runs to 13 residues. This chain's CDR3 is CASSDKGDGELFF. In DNA, the CDR3 is TGTGCCAGCAGCGACAAGGGTGACGGGGAGCTGTTTTTT. The full variable domain, rest sourced from reference TRBV3-1 and TRBJ2-2, is DTAVSQTPKYLVTQMGNDKSIKCEQNLGHDTMYWYKQDSKKFLKIMFSYNNKELIINETVPNRFSPKSPDKAHLNLHINSLELGDSAVYFCASSDKGDGELFFGEGSRLTVL.

This clonotype has a handful of counts. This chain joins TRBV5-1 and TRBJ2-4, with 14 bases aligning to TRBD2. The CDR3 runs 15 residues. Germline values: CDR1 SGHRS, CDR2 YFSETQ. The V segment lost 4 bases and the J segment 8 bases; nucleotides outside the gene matches: 5. Here the CDR3 DNA reads TGCGCCAGCAGCCCGGGACTAGCGGGAGTTGACATTCAGTACTTC. Its protein product is CASSPGLAGVDIQYF.

V is TRBV11-2 and J is TRBJ2-2; D is ambiguous. Germline CDR1 and CDR2: SGHAT and FQNNGV. Deletions cut 1 base from V and 7 bases from J, with 7 bases between. The CDR3 totals 13 residues. CDR3 protein: CASSLVISGELFF. The CDR3 bases are TGTGCCAGCAGCTTAGTAATCAGCGGGGAGCTGTTTTTT.

This clonotype appeared a few times. The chain has TRBV5-1 and TRBJ2-3, with 13 bases identical to TRBD2. V gave up 3 bases and J gave up 6 bases; unmatched junction bases: 1. Per the germline V gene, CDR1 is SGHRS and CDR2 is YFSETQ. The CDR3 runs 14 residues. CDR3 residues: CASSSTSGRDTQYF. The DNA for the CDR3 is TGCGCCAGCAGCTCGACTAGCGGGAGGGATACGCAGTATTTT. Full variable domain (remainder filled in from reference TRBV5-1 and TRBJ2-3): KAGVTQTPRYLIKTRGQQVTLSCSPISGHRSVSWYQQTPGQGLQFLFEYFSETQRNKGNFPGRFSGRQFSNSRSEMNVSTLELGDSALYLCASSSTSGRDTQYFGPGTRLTVL.

V usage is TRBV4-3 and J usage is TRBJ2-7, with 8 bases aligning to TRBD1. Germline-derived CDR1 and CDR2 are LGHNA and YSLEER. Trimming at V came to 0 bases and at J to 2 bases, leaving 6 bases not matched to a gene. The CDR3 runs to 16 residues. The CDR3 here is CASSQDPLTGAYEQYF. The CDR3 nucleotides read TGCGCCAGCAGCCAAGATCCACTGACAGGGGCCTACGAGCAGTACTTC.

This clonotype occurred many times. V is TRBV18 and J is TRBJ1-1, with D uncertain. This CDR3 has 14 residues. V lost 3 bases to trimming and J lost 1 base, with 9 bases between them. Germline V lookup: CDR1 KGHSH, CDR2 LQKENI. The CDR3 is CASSPQNRNTEAFF. CDR3 coding DNA: TGTGCCAGCTCACCCCAAAACAGGAACACTGAAGCTTTCTTT.

Only a few counts were recorded for this clonotype. J is TRBJ2-5 and V is TRBV7-2, with D unresolved. V dropped 1 base and J dropped 1 base, with 10 bases sitting between them. Germline V CDR1 and CDR2: SGHTA, FQGNSA. The CDR3 covers 15 residues. CDR3 region: CASSLVQTPQETQYF. The DNA of the CDR3 is TGTGCCAGCAGCTTAGTCCAGACTCCCCAAGAGACCCAGTACTTC.

This clonotype has a handful of counts. V usage is TRBV4-2 and J usage is TRBJ2-1; D unresolved. The germline V gene encodes CDR1 LGHNA and CDR2 YNFKEQ. The CDR3 length is 16 residues. V dropped 0 bases and J dropped 4 bases, with 13 bases sitting between them. The CDR3 sequence: CASSQDSARRYNEQFF. CDR3 in DNA: TGTGCCAGCAGCCAAGATTCGGCTCGACGATACAATGAGCAGTTCTTC.

In this sample, this clonotype turned up many times. The rearrangement links TRBV20-1 to TRBJ2-3, with D possibly called TRBD1 or TRBD2 (6 bases each). CDR3 length: 15 amino acids. The germline CDR1 and CDR2 sequences are DFQATT and SNEGSKA (reference sequence). Between the trimmed V and J ends, which lost 3 bases and 6 bases, there was a span of 19 bases. The CDR3 DNA sequence: TGCAGTGCTAGCCCCCCGGGGGCGGGACGGGATACGCAGTATTTT. Protein product: CSASPPGAGRDTQYF.

This clonotype was counted many times. The chain has TRBV5-6 and TRBJ1-2, with D tentatively TRBD1 (5 bases). V was shortened by 0 bases and J by 8 bases, with 26 bases between the two germline ends. Germline loops: CDR1 SGHDT, CDR2 YYEEEE. This CDR3 has 18 amino acids. In nucleotides, the CDR3 is TGTGCCAGCAGCTTGGCACCAACCGGGACCTTCCTCAGTCAGGGCTACACCTTC. It specifies CASSLAPTGTFLSQGYTF.

This clonotype was counted only a few times. CDR3 DNA sequence: TGTGCCACGCGGGGGGGAACCTACGAGCAGTACTTC. It codes for CATRGGTYEQYF. The chain is built from TRBV10-3 and TRBJ2-7; the match to TRBD2 covers 9 bases. The germline V gene encodes CDR1 ENHRY and CDR2 SYGVKD. V dropped 10 bases and J dropped 2; count of bases not matched to a gene: 3. The CDR3 is made up of 12 amino acids.

This clonotype was detected many times. The V gene is TRBV6-2 or TRBV6-3, the J gene TRBJ2-3; 9 bases are a match to TRBD2. V shed 0 bases, J shed 2 bases, and the junction held 6 bases outside the gene matches. CDR3 length: 17 amino acids. Germline assignment: CDR1 MNHEY and CDR2 SVGEGT. The CDR3 reads CASSYSRSGRITDTQYF. The CDR3 nucleotides read TGTGCCAGCAGTTACTCAAGGAGCGGGAGGATCACAGATACGCAGTATTTT.

The chain is built from TRBV20-1 and TRBJ2-7; D perhaps matches TRBD2 (6 bases). V was shortened by 6 bases and J by 0 bases, with 24 bases between the two germline ends. The CDR3 consists of 17 residues. Germline-derived CDR1 and CDR2 are DFQATT and SNEGSKA (reference sequence). The CDR3 region is CSARGTPSLLNSYEQYF. CDR3 in DNA: TGCAGTGCCCGGGGGACTCCATCACTACTTAACTCCTACGAGCAGTACTTC.

Only a few counts were recorded for this clonotype. The chain employs TRBV9 and TRBJ2-5, with D unresolved. The V gene's germline CDR1 is SGDLS and CDR2 YYNGEE. The CDR3 length is 15 residues. With 4 bases removed from V and 1 base from J, the gap between germline ends came to 14 bases. CDR3 loop: CASSPHFGLQETQYF. In DNA form, the CDR3 reads TGTGCCAGCAGCCCCCACTTTGGCCTCCAAGAGACCCAGTACTTC.

This clonotype was counted ten times or more. J is TRBJ2-1 and V is TRBV5-1, with D maybe TRBD1 (5 bases). This CDR3 comprises 16 residues. Trimming stripped 0 bases from V and 7 bases from J, with 17 bases between. The germline gives CDR1 SGHRS, CDR2 YFSETQ. The CDR3 here is CASSLAGLGYVNEQFF. Written as DNA, the CDR3 is TGCGCCAGCAGCTTGGCAGGGCTGGGCTATGTAAATGAGCAGTTCTTC.